What follows are 11 T cell receptor beta chains derived from one specimen sequenced in a study of T cells in localized non-small cell lung cancer. Generated by immunoSEQ multiplex PCR, the TCRdb table keeps only in-frame clones and is missing some. The sample has about 45,000 clones; 80% to 85% are singletons. Sequencing was performed on peripheral blood mononuclear cells, taken before any cancer treatment. The receptors here all came from a man aged 40 to 69 with stage III lung adenocarcinoma.

This chain links TRBV14 with TRBJ2-5; D is undetermined. Germline CDR1 reads SGHDN; CDR2 reads FVKESK. V lost 0 bases to trimming and J lost 5 bases, with 13 bases between them. The CDR3 is 15 residues long. CDR3 loop: CASSQDGLVGETQYF. DNA for the CDR3: TGTGCCAGCAGCCAAGATGGCCTAGTCGGCGAGACCCAGTACTTC. Looking up the rest from reference TRBV14 and TRBJ2-5 gives the full variable domain: EAGVTQFPSHSVIEKGQTVTLRCDPISGHDNLYWYRRVMGKEIKFLLHFVKESKQDESGMPNNRFLAERTGGTYSTLKVQPAELEDSGVYFCASSQDGLVGETQYFGPGTRLLVL.

The CDR3 is CAWGTPNSEKLFF. CDR3 coding DNA: TGTGCCTGGGGGACACCGAATAGTGAAAAACTGTTTTTT. V and J are TRBV30 and TRBJ1-4; perhaps TRBD1 as D (6 bases). Germline CDR1 GTSNPN, CDR2 SVGIG (reference sequence). Trimming stripped 5 bases from V and 7 bases from J, with 14 bases between. The CDR3 length is 13 residues.

The V call is TRBV15, the J call TRBJ2-5; D gene ambiguous. The length of the CDR3 is 14 residues. V shed 3 bases and J shed 5 bases, with 13 bases lying between them. Germline loops: CDR1 LNHNV, CDR2 YYDKDF (reference sequence). For the CDR3, the DNA is TGTGCCACCAGCAGTAGTGGGAAGTGGGAGACCCAGTACTTC. It codes for CATSSSGKWETQYF.

This clone was counted only a few times. This chain connects TRBV2 to TRBJ1-5; D not resolved. The CDR3 runs 11 residues. V lost 6 bases, J lost 4 bases, and 4 bases lay in between. Looked up from germline, CDR1 is SNHLY and CDR2 is FYNNEI. CDR3: CASRLNQPQHF. The CDR3 coding sequence is TGTGCCAGCAGACTGAATCAGCCCCAGCATTTT.

The CDR3 DNA follows: TGTGCCACCATCAGGGGGACCACAGATACGCAGTATTTT. Translation: CATIRGTTDTQYF. J is TRBJ2-3 and V is TRBV6-6; 7 positions match TRBD1. The germline gives CDR1 MNHNY, CDR2 SVGAGI (reference sequence). The V gene end was trimmed by 10 bases and the J gene end by 2 bases; junction bases not matched to a gene: 6. This CDR3 is built from 13 residues.

The chain couples TRBV5-4 to TRBJ2-2; TRBD1 matches 8 bases. This CDR3 contains 15 residues. V shed 4 bases, J shed 4 bases, and the junction held 6 bases outside the gene matches. Per the germline V gene, CDR1 is SGHNT and CDR2 is YYREEE (reference sequence). CDR3 sequence: CASSHDGTGTGELFF. In DNA, the CDR3 is TGTGCCAGCAGCCATGACGGGACAGGCACCGGGGAGCTGTTTTTT. Looking up the rest from reference TRBV5-4 and TRBJ2-2 gives the full variable domain: ETGVTQSPTHLIKTRGQQVTLRCSSQSGHNTVSWYQQALGQGPQFIFQYYREEENGRGNFPPRFSGLQFPNYSSELNVNALELDDSALYLCASSHDGTGTGELFFGEGSRLTVL.

This clone was counted between two and nine times. The chain is built from TRBV27 and TRBJ1-2; 8 nucleotides line up with TRBD1. CDR3 length: 14 residues. V trimming: 6 bases; J trimming: 4 bases; junction bases outside the gene matches: 7. Germline V CDR1 and CDR2: MNHEY, SMNVEV (reference sequence). The CDR3 sequence: CASSRGQGGYGYTF. In DNA, the CDR3 is TGTGCCAGCAGCCGCGGACAGGGAGGCTATGGCTACACCTTC.

This rearrangement joins TRBV7-2 to TRBJ1-6; 9 bases are a match to TRBD1. CDR3 size: 19 residues. The germline gives CDR1 SGHTA, CDR2 FQGNSA. V shed 6 bases, J shed 5 bases, and the junction held 17 bases outside the gene matches. This CDR3 reads CASRPQGGKGTGNNSPLHF. CDR3 nucleotide sequence: TGTGCCAGCAGACCACAGGGGGGGAAAGGGACAGGGAATAATTCACCCCTCCACTTT.

As DNA, the CDR3 is TGTGCCAGCAGCTCCAACCCCCCCCCGATCAGTTACTCCTACGAGCAGTACTTC. Protein product: CASSSNPPPISYSYEQYF. This chain links TRBV5-4 with TRBJ2-7, with D hard to call. CDR3 length: 18 residues. V was cut by 3 bases and J by 0 bases, with 22 bases left in between. The V gene's germline CDR1 is SGHNT and CDR2 YYREEE (reference sequence).

This chain joins TRBV2 and TRBJ1-3, with D unclear. From germline, CDR1 is SNHLY and CDR2 FYNNEI. V lost 6 bases and J 0 bases, leaving 15 bases between the germline ends. The CDR3 is made up of 16 amino acids. The CDR3 loop reads CASRDLTWSSGNTIYF. CDR3 bases: TGTGCCAGCAGGGATCTTACGTGGAGCTCTGGAAACACCATATATTTT.

V and J are TRBV5-5 and TRBJ1-2, with D uncertain. The germline CDR1 and CDR2 sequences are SGHKS and YYEKEE (reference sequence). Trimming took off 0 bases at V and 2 bases at J, with 11 bases between the two ends. The CDR3 totals 15 residues. The CDR3 is CASSLGGVGNYGYTF. DNA for the CDR3: TGTGCCAGCAGCTTGGGAGGCGTAGGCAACTATGGCTACACCTTC. The full variable domain, in which reference TRBV5-5 and TRBJ1-2 provide the parts outside the CDR3, is DAGVTQSPTHLIKTRGQQVTLRCSPISGHKSVSWYQQVLGQGPQFIFQYYEKEERGRGNFPDRFSARQFPNYSSELNVNALLLGDSALYLCASSLGGVGNYGYTFGSGTRLTVV.